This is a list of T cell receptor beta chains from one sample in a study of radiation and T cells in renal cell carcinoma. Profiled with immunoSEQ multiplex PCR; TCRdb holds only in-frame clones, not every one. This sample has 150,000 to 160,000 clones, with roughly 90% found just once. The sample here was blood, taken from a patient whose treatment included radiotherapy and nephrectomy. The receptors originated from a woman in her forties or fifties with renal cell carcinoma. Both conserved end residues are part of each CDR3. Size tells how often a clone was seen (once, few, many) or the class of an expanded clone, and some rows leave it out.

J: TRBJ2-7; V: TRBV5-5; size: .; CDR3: CASSLADEQYF
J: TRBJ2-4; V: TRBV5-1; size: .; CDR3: CASSLLGGVGKNIQYF
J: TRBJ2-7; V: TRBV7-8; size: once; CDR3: CASSLAGGRISYEQYF
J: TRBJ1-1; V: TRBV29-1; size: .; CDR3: CSVLRGRMNTEAFF
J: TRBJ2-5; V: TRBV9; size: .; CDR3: CASSPRQGGLQETQYF
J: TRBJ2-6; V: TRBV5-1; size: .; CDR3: CASSLTTGSGANVLTF
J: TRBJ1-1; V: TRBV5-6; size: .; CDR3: CASSLVGTGGTEAFF
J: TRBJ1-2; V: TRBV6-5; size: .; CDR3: CASSYSSISYGYTF
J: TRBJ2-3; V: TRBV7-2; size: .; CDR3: CASSLGSAGGAGDTQYF
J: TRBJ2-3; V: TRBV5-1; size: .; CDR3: CASSPGTSRADTQYF
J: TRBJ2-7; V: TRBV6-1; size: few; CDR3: CASSDRASGGLDEQYF
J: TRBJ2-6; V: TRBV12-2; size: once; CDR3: CASRLAGQVSRGANVLTF
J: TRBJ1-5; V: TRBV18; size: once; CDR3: CASSQRISNQPQHF
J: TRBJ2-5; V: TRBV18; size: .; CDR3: CASSPRDRQETQYF
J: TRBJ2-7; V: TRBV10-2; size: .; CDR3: CASSESGTSWKQYF
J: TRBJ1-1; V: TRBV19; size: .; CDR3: CASSTHPGRTEAFF
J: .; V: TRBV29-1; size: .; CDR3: CSVVPSGPYEQYF
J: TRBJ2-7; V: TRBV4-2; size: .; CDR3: CASSQVSGSSYEQYF
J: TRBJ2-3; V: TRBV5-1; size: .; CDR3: CASSLGLGWSSADTDTQYF
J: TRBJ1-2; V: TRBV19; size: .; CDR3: CASSMVYYGYTF
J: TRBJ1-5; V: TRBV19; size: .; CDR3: CASSIQGWYQPQHF
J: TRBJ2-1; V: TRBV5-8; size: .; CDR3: CASSLGGYNEQFF
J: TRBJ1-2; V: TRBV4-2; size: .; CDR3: CASSPGQGPYYGYTF
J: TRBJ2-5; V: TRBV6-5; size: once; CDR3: CASSYRLGGETQYF
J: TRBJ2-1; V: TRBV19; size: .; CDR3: CASSYRDRDINEQFF
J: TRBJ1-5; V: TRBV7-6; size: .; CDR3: CASSLVPPGQALNQPQHF
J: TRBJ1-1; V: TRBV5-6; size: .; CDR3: CASSWLPDSHDTEAFF
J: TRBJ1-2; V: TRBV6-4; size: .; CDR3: CASSPGTNYGYTF
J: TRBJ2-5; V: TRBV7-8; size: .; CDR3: CASSSYRKAQETQYF
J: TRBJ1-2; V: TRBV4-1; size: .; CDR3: CASSQERRGSYGYTF
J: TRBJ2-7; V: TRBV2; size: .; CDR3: CASRKGGAGGYEQYF
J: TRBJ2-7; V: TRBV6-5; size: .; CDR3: CASSYTGQTYEQYF
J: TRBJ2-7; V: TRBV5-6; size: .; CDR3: CASSLVGSSYEQYF
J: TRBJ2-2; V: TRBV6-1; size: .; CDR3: CATLGKGANTGELFF
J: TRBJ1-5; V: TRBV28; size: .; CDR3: CARSSGNQPQHF
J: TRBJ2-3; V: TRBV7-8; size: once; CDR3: CASSLGRVGGTDTQYF
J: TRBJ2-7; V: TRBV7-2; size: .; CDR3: CASSSSPAGQGPYEQYF
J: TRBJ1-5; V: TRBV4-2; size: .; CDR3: CASSQGDRDNQPQHF
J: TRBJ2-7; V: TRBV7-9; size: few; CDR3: CASSLESEQYF
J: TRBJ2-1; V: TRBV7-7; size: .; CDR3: CASSYTGALEQFF